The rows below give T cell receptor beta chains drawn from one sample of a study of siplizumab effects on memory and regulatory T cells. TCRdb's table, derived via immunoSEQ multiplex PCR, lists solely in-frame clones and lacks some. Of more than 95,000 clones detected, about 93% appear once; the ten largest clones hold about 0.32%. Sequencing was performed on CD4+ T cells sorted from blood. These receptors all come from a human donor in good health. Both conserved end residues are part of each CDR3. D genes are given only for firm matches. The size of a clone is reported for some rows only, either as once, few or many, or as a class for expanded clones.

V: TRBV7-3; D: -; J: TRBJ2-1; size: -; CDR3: CASSPTLGANNEQFF; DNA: TGTGCCAGCAGTCCTACCTTAGGGGCAAACAATGAGCAGTTCTTC
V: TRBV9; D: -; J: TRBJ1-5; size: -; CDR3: CASSIDSRLGRPDRGPQHF; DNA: TGTGCCAGCAGCATCGATTCCCGCCTGGGACGGCCGGATCGGGGTCCCCAGCATTTT
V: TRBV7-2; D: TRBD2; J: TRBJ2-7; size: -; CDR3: CASSPRTSGTRSPPYEQYF; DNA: TGTGCCAGCAGCCCCAGGACTAGCGGGACCAGAAGCCCCCCCTACGAGCAGTACTTC
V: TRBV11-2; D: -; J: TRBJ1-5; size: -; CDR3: CASSLDGWGSQPQHF; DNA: TGTGCCAGCAGCTTAGATGGTTGGGGAAGTCAGCCCCAGCATTTT
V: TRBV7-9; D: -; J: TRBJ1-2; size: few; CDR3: CASSLRVGTGTF; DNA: -
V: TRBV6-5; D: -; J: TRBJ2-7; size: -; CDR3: CASSYFPGPTHEQYF; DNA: TGTGCCAGCAGTTACTTCCCGGGACCCACACACGAGCAGTACTTC
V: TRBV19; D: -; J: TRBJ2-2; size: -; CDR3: CASMKGANTGELFF; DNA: TGTGCCAGTATGAAGGGGGCGAACACCGGGGAGCTGTTTTTT
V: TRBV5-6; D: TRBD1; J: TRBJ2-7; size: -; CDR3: CASSWTGTGVDEQYF; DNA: TGTGCCAGCAGCTGGACCGGGACAGGGGTCGACGAGCAGTACTTC
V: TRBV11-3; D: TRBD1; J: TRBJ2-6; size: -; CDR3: CASSPQGAGANVLTF; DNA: TGTGCCAGCAGCCCACAGGGGGCAGGGGCCAACGTCCTGACTTTC
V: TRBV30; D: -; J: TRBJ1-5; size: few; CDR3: CAWSEQADQPQHF; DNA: TGTGCCTGGAGTGAACAGGCGGATCAGCCCCAGCATTTT
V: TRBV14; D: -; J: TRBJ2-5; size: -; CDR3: CASSGGAWYQETQYF; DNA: TGTGCCAGCAGCGGGGGAGCTTGGTACCAAGAGACCCAGTACTTC
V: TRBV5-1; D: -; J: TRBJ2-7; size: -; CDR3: CASSLDSLSSYEQYF; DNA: TGCGCCAGCAGCTTGGACAGTCTTTCTTCCTACGAGCAGTACTTC
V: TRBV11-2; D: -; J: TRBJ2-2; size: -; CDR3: CASSPGLGAGELFF; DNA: TGTGCCAGCAGCCCCGGGTTGGGGGCCGGGGAGCTGTTTTTT
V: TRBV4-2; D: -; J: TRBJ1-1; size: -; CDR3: CASSQGQTTGTEAFF; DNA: TGTGCCAGCAGCCAAGGTCAGACTACGGGCACTGAAGCTTTCTTT
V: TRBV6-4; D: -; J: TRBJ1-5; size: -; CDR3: CASSDSLGELSNQPQHF; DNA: TGTGCCAGCAGTGACTCATTAGGGGAATTGAGCAATCAGCCCCAGCATTTT
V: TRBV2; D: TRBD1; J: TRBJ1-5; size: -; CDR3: CASRDRGYDQPQHF; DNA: TGTGCCAGCCGGGACAGGGGTTACGATCAGCCCCAGCATTTT
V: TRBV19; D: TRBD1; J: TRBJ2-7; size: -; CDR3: CASSVDRVSYEQYF; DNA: TGTGCCAGTAGTGTGGACAGGGTCTCCTACGAGCAGTACTTC
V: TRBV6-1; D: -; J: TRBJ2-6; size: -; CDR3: CASSALVSLGANVLTF; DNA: TGTGCCAGCAGTGCCCTGGTTTCCCTCGGGGCCAACGTCCTGACTTTC